The 28 T cell receptor beta chains below all came from one sample that was sequenced in a study of OX40 agonist ivuxolimab in advanced cancers. Profiling relied on immunoSEQ multiplex PCR, and the TCRdb table lists in-frame clones only, not all of them. The sample lists under 70,000 clones, roughly 84% occurring once. The input for sequencing was CD4+ or CD8+ T cells sorted from blood, taken in a trial of the OX40 agonist ivuxolimab. These receptor sequences come from an adult with an advanced solid tumor such as melanoma, head and neck, liver or kidney cancer.

There are many counts of this clone. The chain carries TRBV28 and TRBJ2-2; possibly TRBD2 for D (6 bases). The CDR3 has 15 amino acids. Per the germline V gene, CDR1 is MDHEN and CDR2 is SYDVKM. V lost 3 bases and J 0 bases, leaving 8 bases between the germline ends. The CDR3, as DNA: TGTGCCAGCAGTTTTCCGGGAGCGAACACCGGGGAGCTGTTTTTT. Protein sequence: CASSFPGANTGELFF. Together with reference TRBV28 and TRBJ2-2, the CDR3 gives the full variable domain: DVKVTQSSRYLVKRTGEKVFLECVQDMDHENMFWYRQDPGLGLRLIYFSYDVKMKEKGDIPEGYSVSREKKERFSLILESASTNQTSMYLCASSFPGANTGELFFGEGSRLTVL.

In nucleotides, the CDR3 is TGTGCCAGCAGCTTCCACGTCCGTTTGGAGCAGTACTTC. Translating it yields CASSFHVRLEQYF. The V gene is TRBV11-1, the J gene TRBJ2-7, with unresolved D. The V gene's germline CDR1 is SGHAT and CDR2 FQDESV (reference sequence). Trimming removed 3 bases at V and 7 bases at J, with 13 bases between. The CDR3 covers 13 residues. The whole variable domain, filled in from reference TRBV11-1 and TRBJ2-7, reads EAEVAQSPRYKITEKSQAVAFWCDPISGHATLYWYRQILGQGPELLVQFQDESVVDDSQLPKDRFSAERLKGVDSTLKIQPAELGDSAMYLCASSFHVRLEQYFGPGTRLTVT.

The rearrangement uses TRBV7-9 and TRBJ2-7; perhaps TRBD2 as D (6 bases). V was trimmed by 1 base and J by 4 bases, leaving 8 bases between them. Germline V gene lookup returns CDR1 SEHNR and CDR2 FQNEAQ (reference sequence). CDR3 size: 13 residues. CDR3 DNA sequence: TGTGCCAGCAGCTTAGGGGGGGAGTACGAGCAGTACTTC. It is translated as CASSLGGEYEQYF.

The chain carries TRBV6-1 and TRBJ1-1; weak D call: TRBD1 (5 bases). Looked up from germline, CDR1 is MNHNS and CDR2 is SASEGT. Trimming removed 3 bases at V and 5 bases at J, with 16 bases between. The CDR3 sequence is 15 residues long. In nucleotides, the CDR3 is TGTGCCAGCAGTGACGTGACGGGACGAGAAACTGAAGCTTTCTTT. Its protein is CASSDVTGRETEAFF.

This clone showed up just a few times. V and J are TRBV7-2 and TRBJ2-7; D is possibly TRBD2 (5 bases). V was pared by 1 base and J by 4 bases, with 14 bases between. There are 15 residues in the CDR3. Germline-derived CDR1 and CDR2 are SGHTA and FQGNSA. The CDR3 is CASSLDRLRGYEQYF. Here the CDR3 DNA reads TGTGCCAGCAGCTTAGATCGGCTCCGAGGGTACGAGCAGTACTTC.

This clone occurred once. This sequence joins TRBV7-9 and TRBJ2-1; no clear D gene. Trimming took off 1 base at V and 3 bases at J, with 7 bases between the two ends. There are 14 residues in the CDR3. The germline CDR1 and CDR2 sequences are SEHNR and FQNEAQ (reference sequence). In nucleotides, the CDR3 is TGTGCCAGCAGCTTAGGTGGATACTACAATGAGCAGTTCTTC. Translated, it gives CASSLGGYYNEQFF.

In nucleotides, the CDR3 is TGTGCCAGCAGTTTCCAAACAGGGGTGAAAAAACTGTTTTTT. Its protein product is CASSFQTGVKKLFF. The V and J genes are TRBV28 and TRBJ1-4, with 7 bases that match TRBD1. Germline V gene sequence: CDR1 MDHEN, CDR2 SYDVKM. Losses at the gene ends were 3 bases for V and 9 bases for J; bases not matched to a gene: 7. The CDR3 contains 14 residues.

Here the CDR3 reads CARSPSGQLLYEQYF. In DNA form, the CDR3 reads TGTGCCAGAAGCCCATCCGGACAACTCCTCTACGAGCAGTACTTC. This chain joins TRBV5-3 and TRBJ2-7; tentatively, D is TRBD1 (5 bases). TRBV5-3 is an open reading frame whose function is uncertain. The CDR3 contains 15 residues. The V end lost 4 bases, the J end lost 3 bases, and 17 bases lay between the germline ends.

This sequence joins TRBV7-8 and TRBJ2-3; 9 nucleotides line up with TRBD2. The CDR3 runs to 14 residues. Losses at the gene ends were 5 bases for V and 6 bases for J; bases not matched to a gene: 6. Germline assignment: CDR1 SGHVS and CDR2 FQNEAQ. The CDR3 reads CASSPGTSFDTQYF. CDR3 coding DNA: TGTGCCAGCAGCCCTGGGACTAGCTTCGATACGCAGTATTTT.

The J gene is TRBJ1-3, the V gene TRBV11-3; TRBD1 matches 9 bases. Germline CDR1 SGHNT, CDR2 YENEEA. V trimming: 3 bases; J trimming: 4 bases; junction bases outside the gene matches: 4. This CDR3 contains 15 residues. This CDR3 is CASSFGTGKGNTIYF. DNA of the CDR3: TGTGCCAGCAGCTTCGGGACAGGGAAAGGAAACACCATATATTTT. The whole variable domain, remainder taken from reference TRBV11-3 and TRBJ1-3, is EAGVVQSPRYKIIEKKQPVAFWCNPISGHNTLYWYLQNLGQGPELLIRYENEEAVDDSQLPKDRFSAERLKGVDSTLKIQPAELGDSAVYLCASSFGTGKGNTIYFGEGSWLTVV.

The J gene is TRBJ2-5, the V gene TRBV28, with unresolved D. The CDR3 runs 15 residues. V lost 3 bases and J lost 5, with 16 bases in between. The V gene's germline CDR1 is MDHEN and CDR2 SYDVKM. CDR3 DNA: TGTGCCAGCAGTTTTCAAGGGTTTTCTTTGGAGACCCAGTACTTC. Its protein is CASSFQGFSLETQYF.

This chain uses TRBV2 with TRBJ1-4; D unclear. The CDR3 length is 15 residues. Germline V gene sequence: CDR1 SNHLY, CDR2 FYNNEI. Trimming cost V 5 bases and J 7 bases, with 17 bases left between them. In DNA, the CDR3 is TGTGCCAGCAGTCTATCCGCGGGCGGCGGTGAAAAACTGTTTTTT. As protein: CASSLSAGGGEKLFF.

This clone was detected once. J is TRBJ2-2 and V is TRBV5-1; D may be TRBD2 (5 bases). Trimming shortened V by 1 base and J by 7 bases, and 14 bases separated the two germline ends. CDR3 length equals 15 residues. Germline assignment: CDR1 SGHRS and CDR2 YFSETQ. The CDR3 protein is CASSLPTHEGGELFF. CDR3 sequence (DNA): TGCGCCAGCAGCTTGCCGACCCACGAGGGCGGGGAGCTGTTTTTT.

The V and J genes are TRBV5-1 and TRBJ2-5; possibly TRBD2 for D (5 bases). V was cut by 0 bases and J by 5 bases, with 14 bases left in between. Germline loops: CDR1 SGHRS, CDR2 YFSETQ. The CDR3 length is 15 residues. In nucleotides, the CDR3 is TGCGCCAGCAGCTTGGCTCGGGGTCCGGGCGAGACCCAGTACTTC. Residues: CASSLARGPGETQYF.

The V and J genes are TRBV30 and TRBJ2-3; 10 bases line up with TRBD2. V was clipped by 8 bases and J by 2 bases; unmatched bases: 7. The CDR3 spans 14 residues. From germline, CDR1 is GTSNPN and CDR2 SVGIG (reference sequence). This chain's CDR3 is CASRLAGATDTQYF. The DNA for the CDR3 is TGTGCCAGTCGTCTAGCGGGAGCCACAGATACGCAGTATTTT.

The chain employs TRBV5-1 and TRBJ2-3, with 9 bases that match TRBD2. V lost 4 bases and J lost 6; bases outside the gene matches: 9. The CDR3 has 15 amino acids. Germline V lookup: CDR1 SGHRS, CDR2 YFSETQ. For the CDR3, the DNA is TGCGCCAGCAGCGCCCGGTTGGCGGGAGGGGATACGCAGTATTTT. This translates into CASSARLAGGDTQYF.

This chain connects TRBV7-2 to TRBJ1-1, with TRBD1 matching 11 bases. Germline trimming cut 2 bases from V and 11 bases from J; bases unmatched to any gene: 10. The CDR3 sequence is 15 residues long. The germline V gene encodes CDR1 SGHTA and CDR2 FQGNSA. The CDR3 DNA is TGTGCCAGCAGCTTAAGACGGACAGGGGGCGTTACGGCTTTCTTT. Translation: CASSLRRTGGVTAFF.

This chain connects TRBV4-1 to TRBJ2-5; 7 bases line up with TRBD2. The J segment lost 4 bases and the V segment lost 5 bases, leaving 4 bases of the junction unmatched. CDR1 and CDR2 (germline): MGHRA, YSYEKL. The CDR3 covers 13 residues. Written as DNA, the CDR3 is TGCGCCAGCAGCGAGACTAGCCGAGAGACCCAGTACTTC. Translating it yields CASSETSRETQYF.

This clone was seen a handful of times. The chain combines TRBV7-2 with TRBJ2-1, with D tentatively TRBD2 (6 bases). The V end was cut by 3 bases, the J end by 6 bases, with 12 bases between. CDR1 SGHTA and CDR2 FQGNSA come from the germline V gene. The CDR3 is 14 amino acids. In nucleotides, the CDR3 is TGTGCCAGCAGCTTCGGGGGACTCGGCAATGAGCAGTTCTTC. Its protein product is CASSFGGLGNEQFF.

DNA of the CDR3: TGCAGCGCCGGTCGCGGGAGATCGGGCACCGGGGAGCTGTTTTTT. Translated: CSAGRGRSGTGELFF. The genes are TRBV29-1 and TRBJ2-2, with 7 bases that match TRBD2. With V trimmed by 7 bases and J by 4 bases, 12 bases remained unmatched. The germline V gene encodes CDR1 SQVTM and CDR2 ANQGSEA. The CDR3 has 15 amino acids.

The rearrangement uses TRBV7-6 and TRBJ1-1; D may be TRBD1 (5 bases). The CDR3 contains 16 residues. Germline values: CDR1 SGHVS, CDR2 FNYEAQ. Trimming shortened V by 1 base and J by 4 bases, and 16 bases separated the two germline ends. The CDR3 region is CASSLGSRTSGTEAFF. The CDR3, as DNA: TGTGCCAGCAGCTTAGGGTCTCGGACATCAGGCACTGAAGCTTTCTTT.

CDR3 sequence reads: CASRSGAGGGYTF. Here the CDR3 DNA reads TGCGCCAGCAGATCGGGCGCCGGGGGTGGCTACACCTTC. The chain combines TRBV5-1 with TRBJ1-2; tentatively, D is TRBD1 (5 bases). The CDR3 consists of 13 residues. V gave up 5 bases and J gave up 7 bases, with 15 bases separating them. Germline assignment: CDR1 SGHRS and CDR2 YFSETQ.

V and J are TRBV11-1 and TRBJ2-7; D unclear. This CDR3 region has 13 residues. V lost 0 bases, J lost 3 bases, and 6 bases lay in between. Germline loops: CDR1 SGHAT, CDR2 FQDESV (reference sequence). The CDR3 sequence is CASSLAAGYEQYF. The CDR3, as DNA: TGTGCCAGCAGCTTAGCGGCCGGCTACGAGCAGTACTTC.

This clone was seen once. V usage is TRBV6-1 and J usage is TRBJ1-1; 8 positions match TRBD1. The CDR3 covers 16 residues. V shed 0 bases, J shed 1 base, and the junction held 4 bases outside the gene matches. Germline loops: CDR1 MNHNS, CDR2 SASEGT. The CDR3 nucleotides read TGTGCCAGCAGTGAAGCACGGACAGGGCCGAACACTGAAGCTTTCTTT. This encodes CASSEARTGPNTEAFF.

The genes are TRBV4-2 and TRBJ2-3, with unresolved D. The germline gives CDR1 LGHNA, CDR2 YNFKEQ. Trimming left V 0 bases short and J 5 bases short, with 3 bases between. The CDR3 totals 12 residues. CDR3 region: CASSQDRDTQYF. CDR3 coding DNA: TGTGCCAGCAGCCAAGACAGAGATACGCAGTATTTT.

This clone was recorded a few times. This rearrangement joins TRBV10-3 to TRBJ1-5, with D possibly TRBD1 on 5 matching bases. Trimming left V 0 bases short and J 6 bases short, with 9 bases between. Germline CDR1 reads ENHRY; CDR2 reads SYGVKD. This CDR3 has 14 residues. CDR3 sequence (DNA): TGTGCCATCAGTGAGTCGCAGGGTAGTCAGCCCCAGCATTTT. Encoded protein: CAISESQGSQPQHF.

The V gene is TRBV2, the J gene TRBJ2-2; TRBD2 matches 13 bases. V was clipped by 6 bases and J by 0 bases; unmatched bases: 4. Per germline, CDR1 SNHLY and CDR2 FYNNEI. The CDR3 spans 17 residues. The CDR3 nucleotides are TGTGCCAGCAGCGAACTAGCGGGAGGGCCGAACACCGGGGAGCTGTTTTTT. Translation: CASSELAGGPNTGELFF. Full variable domain (outside the CDR3, taken from reference TRBV2 and TRBJ2-2): EPEVTQTPSHQVTQMGQEVILRCVPISNHLYFYWYRQILGQKVEFLVSFYNNEISEKSEIFDDQFSVERPDGSNFTLKIRSTKLEDSAMYFCASSELAGGPNTGELFFGEGSRLTVL.

V gene TRBV7-8 combines with J gene TRBJ2-7, with TRBD1 matching 9 bases. Germline V lookup: CDR1 SGHVS, CDR2 FQNEAQ. With 4 bases clipped from V and 4 bases from J, the junction kept 8 bases outside the gene matches. The CDR3 is made up of 15 amino acids. CDR3 bases: TGTGCCAGCAGCTCAATCCGGGACAGGGCTTACGAGCAGTACTTC. Translation gives CASSSIRDRAYEQYF. Supplemented by reference TRBV7-8 and TRBJ2-7, the full variable domain reads GAGVSQSPRYKVAKRGQDVALRCDPISGHVSLFWYQQALGQGPEFLTYFQNEAQLDKSGLPSDRFFAERPEGSVSTLKIQRTQQEDSAVYLCASSSIRDRAYEQYFGPGTRLTVT.